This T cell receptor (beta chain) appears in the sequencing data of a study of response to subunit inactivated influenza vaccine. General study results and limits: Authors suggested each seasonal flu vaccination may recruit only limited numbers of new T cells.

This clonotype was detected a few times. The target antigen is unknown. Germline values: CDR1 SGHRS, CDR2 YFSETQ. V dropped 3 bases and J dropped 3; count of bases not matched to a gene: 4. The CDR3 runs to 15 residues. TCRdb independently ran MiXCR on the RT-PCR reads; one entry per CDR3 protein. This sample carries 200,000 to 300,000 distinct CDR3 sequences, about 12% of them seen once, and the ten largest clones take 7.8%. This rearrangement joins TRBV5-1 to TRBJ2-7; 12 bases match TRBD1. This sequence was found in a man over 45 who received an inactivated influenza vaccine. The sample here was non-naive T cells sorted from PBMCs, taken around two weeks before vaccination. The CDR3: CASSSRDRGHYEQYF. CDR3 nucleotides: TGCGCCAGCAGCTCCCGGGACAGGGGGCACTACGAGCAGTACTTC.